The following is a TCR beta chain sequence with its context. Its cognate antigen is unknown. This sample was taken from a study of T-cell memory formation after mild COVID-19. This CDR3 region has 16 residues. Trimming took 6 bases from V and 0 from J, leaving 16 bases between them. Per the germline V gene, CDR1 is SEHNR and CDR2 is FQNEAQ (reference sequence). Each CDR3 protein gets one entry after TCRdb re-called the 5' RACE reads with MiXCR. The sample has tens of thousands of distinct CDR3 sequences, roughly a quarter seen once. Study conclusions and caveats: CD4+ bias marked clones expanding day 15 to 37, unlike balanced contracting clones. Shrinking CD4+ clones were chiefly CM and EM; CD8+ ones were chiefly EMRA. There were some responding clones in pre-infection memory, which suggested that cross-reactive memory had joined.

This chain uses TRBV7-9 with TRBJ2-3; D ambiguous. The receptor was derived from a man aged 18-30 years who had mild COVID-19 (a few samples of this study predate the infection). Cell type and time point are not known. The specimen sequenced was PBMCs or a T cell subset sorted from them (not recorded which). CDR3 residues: CASSVWASPSTDTQYF. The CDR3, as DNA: TGTGCCAGCAGTGTCTGGGCCTCCCCTAGCACAGATACGCAGTATTTT.